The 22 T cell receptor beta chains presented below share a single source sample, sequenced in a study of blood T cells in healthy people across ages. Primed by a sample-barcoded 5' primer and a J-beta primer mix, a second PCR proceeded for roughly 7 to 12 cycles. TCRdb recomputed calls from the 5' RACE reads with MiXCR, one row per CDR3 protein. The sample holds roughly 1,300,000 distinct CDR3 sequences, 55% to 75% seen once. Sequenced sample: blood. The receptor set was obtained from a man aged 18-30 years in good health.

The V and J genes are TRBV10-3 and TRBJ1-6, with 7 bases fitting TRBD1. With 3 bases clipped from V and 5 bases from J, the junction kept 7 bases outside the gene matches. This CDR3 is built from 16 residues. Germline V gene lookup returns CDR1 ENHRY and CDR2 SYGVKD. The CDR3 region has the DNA TGTGCCATCAGTGACAACAGGGGTATGCATAATTCACCCCTCCACTTT. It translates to CAISDNRGMHNSPLHF.

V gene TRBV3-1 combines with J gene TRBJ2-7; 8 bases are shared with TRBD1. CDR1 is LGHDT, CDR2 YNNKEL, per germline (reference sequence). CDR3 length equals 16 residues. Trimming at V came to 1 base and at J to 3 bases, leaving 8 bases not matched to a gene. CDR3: CASSQVRRQGIYEQYF. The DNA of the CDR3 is TGTGCCAGCAGCCAAGTGAGGCGACAGGGGATCTACGAGCAGTACTTC.

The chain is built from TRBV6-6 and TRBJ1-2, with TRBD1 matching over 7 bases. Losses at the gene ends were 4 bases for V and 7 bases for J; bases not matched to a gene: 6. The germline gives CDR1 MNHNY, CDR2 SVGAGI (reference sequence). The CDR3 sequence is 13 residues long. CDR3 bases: TGTGCCAGCAGTTCCCCGACAGGGTCTGGCTACACCTTC. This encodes CASSSPTGSGYTF.

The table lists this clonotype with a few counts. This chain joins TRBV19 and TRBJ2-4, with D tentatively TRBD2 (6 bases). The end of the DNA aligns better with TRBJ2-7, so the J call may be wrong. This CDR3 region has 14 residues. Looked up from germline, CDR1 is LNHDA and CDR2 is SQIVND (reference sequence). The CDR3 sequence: CASSAGWGAYEQYF. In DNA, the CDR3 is TGTGCCAGTAGTGCTGGTTGGGGGGCCTACGAGCAGTACTTC.

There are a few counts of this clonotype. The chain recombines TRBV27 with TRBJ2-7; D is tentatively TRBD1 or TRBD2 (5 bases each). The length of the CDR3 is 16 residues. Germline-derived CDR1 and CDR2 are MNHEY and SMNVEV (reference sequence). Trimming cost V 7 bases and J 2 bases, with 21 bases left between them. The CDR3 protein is CASMWAGASLPYEQYF. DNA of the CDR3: TGTGCCAGCATGTGGGCCGGGGCCTCTCTCCCCTACGAGCAGTACTTC.

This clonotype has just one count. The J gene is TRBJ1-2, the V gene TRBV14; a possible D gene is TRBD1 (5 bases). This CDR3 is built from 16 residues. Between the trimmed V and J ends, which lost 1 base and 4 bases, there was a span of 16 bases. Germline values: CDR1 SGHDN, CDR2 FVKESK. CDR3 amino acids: CASSQVRNRFGYGYTF. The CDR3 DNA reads TGTGCCAGCAGCCAAGTGAGAAACAGGTTCGGCTATGGCTACACCTTC.

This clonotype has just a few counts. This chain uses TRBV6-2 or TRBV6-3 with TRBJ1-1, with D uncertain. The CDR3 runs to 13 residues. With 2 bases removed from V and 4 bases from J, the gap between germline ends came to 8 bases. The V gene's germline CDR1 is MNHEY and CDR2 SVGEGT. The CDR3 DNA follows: TGTGCCAGCAGTTACGGCTCTGGCACTGAAGCTTTCTTT. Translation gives CASSYGSGTEAFF.

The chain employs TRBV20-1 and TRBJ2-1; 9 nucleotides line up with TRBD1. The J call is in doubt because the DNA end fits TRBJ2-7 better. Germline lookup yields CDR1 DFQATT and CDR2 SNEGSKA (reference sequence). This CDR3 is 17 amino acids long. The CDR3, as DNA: TGCAGTGCTAGAACAGGGGGCGACAGGGGGTTTTCCTACGAGCAGTACTTC. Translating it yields CSARTGGDRGFSYEQYF.

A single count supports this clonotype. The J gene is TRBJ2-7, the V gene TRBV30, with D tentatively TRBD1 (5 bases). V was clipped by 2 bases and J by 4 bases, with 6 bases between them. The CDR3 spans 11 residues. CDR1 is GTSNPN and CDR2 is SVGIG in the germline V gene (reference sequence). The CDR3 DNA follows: TGTGCCTGGAGTCCAGGGTACGAGCAGTACTTC. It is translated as CAWSPGYEQYF.

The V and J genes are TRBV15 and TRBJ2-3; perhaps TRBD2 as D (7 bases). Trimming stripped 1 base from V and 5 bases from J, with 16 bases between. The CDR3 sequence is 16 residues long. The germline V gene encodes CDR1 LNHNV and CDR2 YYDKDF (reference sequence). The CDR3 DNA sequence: TGTGCCACCAGCAGAGTCCGAGGCGGGGGCAAAGATACGCAGTATTTT. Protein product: CATSRVRGGGKDTQYF. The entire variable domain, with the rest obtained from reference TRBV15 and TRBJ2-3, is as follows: DAMVIQNPRYQVTQFGKPVTLSCSQTLNHNVMYWYQQKSSQAPKLLFHYYDKDFNNEADTPDNFQSRRPNTSFCFLDIRSPGLGDTAMYLCATSRVRGGGKDTQYFGPGTRLTVL.

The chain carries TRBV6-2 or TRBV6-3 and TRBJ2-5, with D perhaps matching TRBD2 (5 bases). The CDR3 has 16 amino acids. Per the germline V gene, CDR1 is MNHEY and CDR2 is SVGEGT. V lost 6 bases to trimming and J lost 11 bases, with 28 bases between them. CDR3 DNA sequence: TGTGCCAGCAGGCCCCAAGACTATCCGTCCTACAATGAGCAGTACTTC. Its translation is CASRPQDYPSYNEQYF.

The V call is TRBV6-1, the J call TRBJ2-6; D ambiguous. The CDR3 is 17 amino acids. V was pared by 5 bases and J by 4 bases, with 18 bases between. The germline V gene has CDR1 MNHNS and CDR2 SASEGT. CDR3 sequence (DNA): TGTGCCAGCAGTCCCCAATGGCTCGATCCCGGGGCCAACGTCCTGACTTTC. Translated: CASSPQWLDPGANVLTF.

CDR3 in DNA: TGCGCCAGCAGCCAAGGACAGGGCAACGGCTATGGCTACACCTTC. It yields the protein CASSQGQGNGYGYTF. The chain employs TRBV4-1 and TRBJ1-2; 7 bases fit TRBD1. Germline loops: CDR1 MGHRA, CDR2 YSYEKL. The CDR3 contains 15 residues. Trimming removed 1 base from V and 4 bases from J; junction bases left unmatched: 6.

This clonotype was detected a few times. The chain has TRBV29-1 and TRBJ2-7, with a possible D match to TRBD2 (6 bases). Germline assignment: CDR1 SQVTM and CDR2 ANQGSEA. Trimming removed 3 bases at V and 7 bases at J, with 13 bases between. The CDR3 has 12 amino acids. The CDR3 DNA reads TGCAGCGTTGACCCTGGGACTTATGAGCAGTACTTC. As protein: CSVDPGTYEQYF.

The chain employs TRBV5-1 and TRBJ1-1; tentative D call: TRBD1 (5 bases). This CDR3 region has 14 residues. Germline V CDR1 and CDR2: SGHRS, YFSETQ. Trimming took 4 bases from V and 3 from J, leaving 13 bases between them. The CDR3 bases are TGCGCCAGCAGCGGCCTGGGGGGGGACACTGAAGCTTTCTTT. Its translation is CASSGLGGDTEAFF.

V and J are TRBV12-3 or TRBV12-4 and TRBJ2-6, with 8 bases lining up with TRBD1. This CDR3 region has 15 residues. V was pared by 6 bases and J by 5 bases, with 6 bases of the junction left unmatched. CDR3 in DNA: TGTGCCAGCAGACAGGGGGTTATAAGGGCCAACGTCCTGACTTTC. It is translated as CASRQGVIRANVLTF.

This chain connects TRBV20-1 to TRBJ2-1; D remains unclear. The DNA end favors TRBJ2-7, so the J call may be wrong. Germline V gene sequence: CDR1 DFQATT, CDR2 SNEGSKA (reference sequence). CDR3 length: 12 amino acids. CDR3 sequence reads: CSARNLQWEQYF. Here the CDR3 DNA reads TGCAGTGCTAGGAATCTTCAATGGGAGCAGTACTTC.

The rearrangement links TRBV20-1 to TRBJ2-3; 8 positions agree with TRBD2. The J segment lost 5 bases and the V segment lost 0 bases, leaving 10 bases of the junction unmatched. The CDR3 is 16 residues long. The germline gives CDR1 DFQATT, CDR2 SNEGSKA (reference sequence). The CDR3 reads CSARDGGVAGVDTQYF. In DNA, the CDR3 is TGCAGTGCTAGAGACGGGGGGGTGGCAGGCGTAGATACGCAGTATTTT.

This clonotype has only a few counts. The CDR3 DNA sequence: TGTGCCAGCAGTGGGGACAACTCCTACGAGCAGTACTTC. This codes for CASSGDNSYEQYF. The genes are TRBV27 and TRBJ2-7; D might be TRBD1 (6 bases). This CDR3 has 13 residues. Germline-derived CDR1 and CDR2 are MNHEY and SMNVEV (reference sequence). V was shortened by 5 bases and J by 0 bases, with 8 bases between the two germline ends.

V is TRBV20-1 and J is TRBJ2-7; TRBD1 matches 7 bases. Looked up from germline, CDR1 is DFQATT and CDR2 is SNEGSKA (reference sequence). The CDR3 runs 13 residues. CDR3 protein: CSGRDRVRYEQYF. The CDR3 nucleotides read TGCAGCGGCCGAGACAGGGTGAGGTACGAGCAGTACTTC.

CDR3 region: CSVEKSAGELFF. The CDR3, as DNA: TGCAGCGTAGAGAAAAGTGCCGGGGAGCTGTTTTTT. V usage is TRBV29-1 and J usage is TRBJ2-2, with D unclear. This CDR3 comprises 12 residues. Germline V gives CDR1 SQVTM, CDR2 ANQGSEA. Trimming shortened V by 6 bases and J by 6 bases, and 11 bases separated the two germline ends.

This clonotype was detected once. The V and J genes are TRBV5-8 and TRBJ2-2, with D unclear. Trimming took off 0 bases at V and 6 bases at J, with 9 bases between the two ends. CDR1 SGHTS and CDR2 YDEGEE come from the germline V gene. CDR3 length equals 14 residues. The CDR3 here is CASSLVQESGELFF. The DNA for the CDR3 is TGTGCCAGCAGCTTGGTGCAGGAGTCCGGGGAGCTGTTTTTT.